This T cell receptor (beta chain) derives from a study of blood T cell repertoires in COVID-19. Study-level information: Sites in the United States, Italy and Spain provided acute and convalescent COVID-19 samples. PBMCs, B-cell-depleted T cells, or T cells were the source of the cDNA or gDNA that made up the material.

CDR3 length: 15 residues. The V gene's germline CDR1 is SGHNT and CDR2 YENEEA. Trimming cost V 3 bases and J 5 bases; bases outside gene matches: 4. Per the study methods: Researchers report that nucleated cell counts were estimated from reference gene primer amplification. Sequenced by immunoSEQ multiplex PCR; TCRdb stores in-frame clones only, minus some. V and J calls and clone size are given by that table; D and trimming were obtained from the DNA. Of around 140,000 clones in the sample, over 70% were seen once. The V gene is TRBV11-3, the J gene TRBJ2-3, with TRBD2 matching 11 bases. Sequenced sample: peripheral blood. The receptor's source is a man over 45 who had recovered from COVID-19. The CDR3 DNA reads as TGTGCCAGCAGCTTTAGCGGGGGGGAGGGAGATACGCAGTATTTT. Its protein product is CASSFSGGEGDTQYF.